This T cell receptor beta chain derives from a study of blood T cell repertoires in COVID-19. Study overall: Italy, Spain and the United States were the sources of the convalescent and acute COVID-19 samples.

Profiling relied on immunoSEQ multiplex PCR, and the TCRdb table lists in-frame clones only, not all of them. The repertoire holds 94,000 or so clones, with around 89% as singletons. This CDR3 region has 13 residues. With 5 bases removed from V and 8 bases from J, the gap between germline ends came to 13 bases. The chain links TRBV12-3 or TRBV12-4 to TRBJ2-1, with D hard to call. The TCR originated in a woman older than 75 with active COVID-19. Sequencing was performed on peripheral blood. CDR3 nucleotides: TGTGCCAGCAGTCCCCTACAGAAATATGAGCAGTTCTTC. Amino acids: CASSPLQKYEQFF.